These 21 T cell receptor beta chains were all obtained from the same sample, sequenced in a study of T cells in Graves' hyperthyroidism and ophthalmopathy. Authors of the study amplified TCR beta CDR3 regions from RNA transcripts. In the first-round RT-PCR of the TCR CDR3, the HTBI primer set was used. TCRdb re-derived calls from the multiplex PCR reads in MiXCR, one entry per CDR3 protein. The repertoire holds over 700,000 distinct CDR3 sequences, with roughly a third as singletons. The material sequenced was blood. These receptors came from a woman between 40 and 50 years old with Graves' hyperthyroidism.

In this sample, this clonotype turned up a few times. This sequence joins TRBV6-1 and TRBJ1-4; 8 positions agree with TRBD1. CDR3 length: 14 amino acids. Germline values: CDR1 MNHNS, CDR2 SASEGT. With 6 bases clipped from V and 8 bases from J, the junction kept 8 bases outside the gene matches. DNA for the CDR3: TGTGCCAGCAGGCTTCAGGGGGCGGGGGAAAAACTGTTTTTT. Amino acid sequence: CASRLQGAGEKLFF.

The chain links TRBV15 to TRBJ1-1; D might be TRBD1 (5 bases). The V end lost 0 bases, the J end lost 1 base, and 9 bases lay between the germline ends. The CDR3 has 15 residues. The germline CDR1 and CDR2 sequences are LNHNV and YYDKDF (reference sequence). The CDR3 region is CATSREGPGNTEAFF. The CDR3 DNA follows: TGTGCCACCAGCAGAGAGGGGCCAGGGAACACTGAAGCTTTCTTT.

This clonotype was seen ten or more times. The J gene is TRBJ2-2, the V gene TRBV7-8, with D perhaps matching TRBD1 (6 bases). Germline assignment: CDR1 SGHVS and CDR2 FQNEAQ. Trimming stripped 4 bases from V and 3 bases from J, with 12 bases between. The CDR3 extends over 15 amino acids. In DNA, the CDR3 is TGTGCCAGCAGCTGGGACACGCCTTACACCGGGGAGCTGTTTTTT. Translated: CASSWDTPYTGELFF.

This clonotype was detected only a few times. This chain joins TRBV7-9 and TRBJ1-6, with unresolved D. Between the trimmed V and J ends, which lost 0 bases and 0 bases, there was a span of 12 bases. Germline loops: CDR1 SEHNR, CDR2 FQNEAQ (reference sequence). The CDR3 is made up of 18 amino acids. CDR3 bases: TGTGCCAGCAGCTTAGCTCCGGGGAAAAGCTCCTATAATTCACCCCTCCACTTT. Its protein is CASSLAPGKSSYNSPLHF.

This clonotype was observed many times. V gene TRBV9 combines with J gene TRBJ1-3, with 7 nucleotides matching TRBD1. Per germline, CDR1 SGDLS and CDR2 YYNGEE. This CDR3 comprises 15 residues. The trim removed 5 bases at V and 0 bases at J, leaving 5 bases unmatched. CDR3 sequence: CASRPGQNSGNTIYF. The DNA of the CDR3 is TGTGCCAGCAGGCCGGGACAGAACTCTGGAAACACCATATATTTT. Using reference TRBV9 and TRBJ1-3 for the parts outside the CDR3, the full variable domain is DSGVTQTPKHLITATGQRVTLRCSPRSGDLSVYWYQQSLDQGLQFLIQYYNGEERAKGNILERFSAQQFPDLHSELNLSSLELGDSALYFCASRPGQNSGNTIYFGEGSWLTVV.

This clonotype was detected only a few times. The V call is TRBV28, the J call TRBJ1-2; tentative D call: TRBD1 (5 bases). Deletions cut 6 bases from V and 5 bases from J, with 10 bases between. The CDR3 consists of 12 residues. Germline assignment: CDR1 MDHEN and CDR2 SYDVKM. The CDR3 loop reads CASRADRYGYTF. The CDR3 coding sequence is TGTGCCAGCAGAGCAGACAGATATGGCTACACCTTC.

The table lists this clonotype with a few counts. The V call is TRBV7-9, the J call TRBJ1-1; D may be TRBD1 (5 bases). This CDR3 spans 15 amino acids. Per germline, CDR1 SEHNR and CDR2 FQNEAQ (reference sequence). The ends were cut back, 4 bases at V and 3 bases at J, with 15 bases in the middle. In DNA, the CDR3 is TGTGCCAGCAGCTCGACCGGGACGGAACACACTGAAGCTTTCTTT. Its translation is CASSSTGTEHTEAFF.

This clonotype occurred once. Possible read error: a much larger clone is one base away. V gene TRBV7-2 combines with J gene TRBJ1-6; D is perhaps TRBD1 (5 bases). This CDR3 region has 14 residues. With 5 bases removed from V and 10 bases from J, the gap between germline ends came to 15 bases. Germline V gene lookup returns CDR1 SGHTA and CDR2 FQGNSA. This chain's CDR3 is CASSRERGASPLHF. CDR3 sequence (DNA): TGTGCCAGCAGCCGAGAGCGGGGCGCCTCACCCCTCCACTTT.

The V and J genes are TRBV2 and TRBJ2-7; D perhaps matches TRBD2 (6 bases). Germline values: CDR1 SNHLY, CDR2 FYNNEI. The CDR3 length is 14 residues. V lost 5 bases, J lost 3 bases, and 14 bases lay in between. The CDR3 protein is CASSLEGLFYEQYF. The CDR3 bases are TGTGCCAGCAGTTTGGAGGGACTTTTCTACGAGCAGTACTTC.

This clonotype has a count of ten or more. J is TRBJ2-7 and V is TRBV2; D unresolved. V lost 4 bases and J lost 0, with 10 bases in between. The CDR3 spans 14 residues. Looked up from germline, CDR1 is SNHLY and CDR2 is FYNNEI. CDR3 DNA sequence: TGTGCCAGCAGTGTCCCGCAGTTCTCCTACGAGCAGTACTTC. Amino acids: CASSVPQFSYEQYF.

The V and J genes are TRBV9 and TRBJ1-2; the D gene is possibly TRBD1 (5 bases). Germline V gene lookup returns CDR1 SGDLS and CDR2 YYNGEE. The CDR3 extends over 16 amino acids. The ends were cut back, 4 bases at V and 8 bases at J, with 24 bases in the middle. The CDR3 loop reads CASSSRRGLTLEGYTF. The CDR3 DNA reads TGTGCCAGCAGCTCACGGCGGGGCCTCACTTTGGAAGGCTACACCTTC.

The chain's CDR3 is CASSYRSGAEISGANVLTF. The CDR3 DNA follows: TGTGCCAGCAGCTACCGTTCTGGGGCCGAAATCTCTGGGGCCAACGTCCTGACTTTC. The chain joins TRBV5-6 to TRBJ2-6; D perhaps matches TRBD1 (5 bases). CDR1 and CDR2 from the germline V gene are SGHDT and YYEEEE. V dropped 3 bases and J dropped 0 bases, with 19 bases sitting between them. CDR3 length: 19 residues.

The chain carries TRBV12-5 and TRBJ2-5, with 13 nucleotides matching TRBD2. This CDR3 is 18 amino acids long. V trimming: 2 bases; J trimming: 5 bases; junction bases outside the gene matches: 11. Germline CDR1 reads LGHNT; CDR2 reads FRNRAP. CDR3 sequence reads: CASGLLYQGLAGAETQYF. As DNA, the CDR3 is TGTGCTAGTGGTTTGCTCTACCAAGGACTAGCGGGAGCGGAGACCCAGTACTTC.

This rearrangement joins TRBV6-2 or TRBV6-3 to TRBJ1-1; D gene uncertain. Per germline, CDR1 MNHEY and CDR2 SVGEGT. The CDR3 spans 12 residues. V lost 0 bases and J lost 6, with 5 bases in between. The CDR3 bases are TGTGCCAGCAGTTACTCTTTTGCTGAAGCTTTCTTT. The encoded protein is CASSYSFAEAFF.

The V and J genes are TRBV19 and TRBJ1-1; 7 nucleotides align to TRBD1. Unmatched junction bases numbered 7, after V lost 7 bases and J lost 2 bases. Germline lookup yields CDR1 LNHDA and CDR2 SQIVND (reference sequence). The CDR3 length is 14 residues. As DNA, the CDR3 is TGTGCCAGTACCCCGGACAGGAGTAACACTGAAGCTTTCTTT. The encoded protein is CASTPDRSNTEAFF.

This clonotype was observed at least ten times. This rearrangement joins TRBV7-6 to TRBJ1-1; a weak D match, TRBD1 (6 bases). The V and J ends lost 5 bases and 0 bases respectively, with 13 bases between them. Germline lookup yields CDR1 SGHVS and CDR2 FNYEAQ. The CDR3 consists of 15 residues. CDR3 nucleotides: TGTGCCAGCAGCGCCTCAACAGGGCTGAACACTGAAGCTTTCTTT. Protein: CASSASTGLNTEAFF.

This clonotype was observed a handful of times. The CDR3 is CASSKGDGTGPYEQYF. CDR3 nucleotide sequence: TGTGCCAGCAGTAAAGGCGACGGGACAGGGCCCTACGAGCAGTACTTC. This chain connects TRBV6-5 to TRBJ2-7; 9 nucleotides line up with TRBD1. Trimming removed 5 bases from V and 2 bases from J; junction bases left unmatched: 10. Germline-derived CDR1 and CDR2 are MNHEY and SVGAGI. CDR3 size: 16 residues.

The table lists this clonotype with many counts. The rearrangement links TRBV24-1 to TRBJ1-5; the match to TRBD1 covers 8 bases. CDR3 size: 16 residues. The V gene end was trimmed by 5 bases and the J gene end by 2 bases; junction bases not matched to a gene: 7. Germline V lookup: CDR1 KGHDR, CDR2 SFDVKD. Here the CDR3 reads CATSAHRGEGNQPQHF. The CDR3 bases are TGTGCCACCAGTGCCCACAGGGGGGAGGGCAATCAGCCCCAGCATTTT.

This clonotype has ten or more counts. The rearrangement uses TRBV19 and TRBJ1-5; possible D gene TRBD1, 6 bases. V lost 5 bases to trimming and J lost 6 bases, with 20 bases between them. Germline CDR1 is LNHDA and CDR2 is SQIVND (reference sequence). The CDR3 is made up of 16 amino acids. CDR3 in amino acids: CASSVGATGLSQPQHF. As DNA, the CDR3 is TGTGCCAGTAGTGTTGGGGCTACAGGGTTAAGTCAGCCCCAGCATTTT.

This clonotype was observed many times. CDR3 region: CATQTSGSGYEQYF. The CDR3, as DNA: TGTGCCACCCAGACTAGCGGGAGTGGCTACGAGCAGTACTTC. The chain is built from TRBV10-3 and TRBJ2-7; 12 nucleotides match TRBD2. V gave up 10 bases and J gave up 3 bases; unmatched junction bases: 7. Germline V gene sequence: CDR1 ENHRY, CDR2 SYGVKD. This CDR3 contains 14 residues.

This chain links TRBV7-9 with TRBJ2-7; TRBD1 matches at 7 bases. The V and J ends lost 3 bases and 2 bases, in that order; junction bases with no gene match: 13. The CDR3 has 17 residues. In germline, CDR1 is SEHNR, CDR2 FQNEAQ (reference sequence). The CDR3 sequence is CASSFRTGRARTYEQYF. The CDR3, as DNA: TGTGCCAGCAGCTTCAGGACAGGTCGGGCGCGAACCTACGAGCAGTACTTC. Full variable domain (rest looked up from reference TRBV7-9 and TRBJ2-7): DTGVSQNPRHKITKRGQNVTFRCDPISEHNRLYWYRQTLGQGPEFLTYFQNEAQLEKSRLLSDRFSAERPKGSFSTLEIQRTEQGDSAMYLCASSFRTGRARTYEQYFGPGTRLTVT.